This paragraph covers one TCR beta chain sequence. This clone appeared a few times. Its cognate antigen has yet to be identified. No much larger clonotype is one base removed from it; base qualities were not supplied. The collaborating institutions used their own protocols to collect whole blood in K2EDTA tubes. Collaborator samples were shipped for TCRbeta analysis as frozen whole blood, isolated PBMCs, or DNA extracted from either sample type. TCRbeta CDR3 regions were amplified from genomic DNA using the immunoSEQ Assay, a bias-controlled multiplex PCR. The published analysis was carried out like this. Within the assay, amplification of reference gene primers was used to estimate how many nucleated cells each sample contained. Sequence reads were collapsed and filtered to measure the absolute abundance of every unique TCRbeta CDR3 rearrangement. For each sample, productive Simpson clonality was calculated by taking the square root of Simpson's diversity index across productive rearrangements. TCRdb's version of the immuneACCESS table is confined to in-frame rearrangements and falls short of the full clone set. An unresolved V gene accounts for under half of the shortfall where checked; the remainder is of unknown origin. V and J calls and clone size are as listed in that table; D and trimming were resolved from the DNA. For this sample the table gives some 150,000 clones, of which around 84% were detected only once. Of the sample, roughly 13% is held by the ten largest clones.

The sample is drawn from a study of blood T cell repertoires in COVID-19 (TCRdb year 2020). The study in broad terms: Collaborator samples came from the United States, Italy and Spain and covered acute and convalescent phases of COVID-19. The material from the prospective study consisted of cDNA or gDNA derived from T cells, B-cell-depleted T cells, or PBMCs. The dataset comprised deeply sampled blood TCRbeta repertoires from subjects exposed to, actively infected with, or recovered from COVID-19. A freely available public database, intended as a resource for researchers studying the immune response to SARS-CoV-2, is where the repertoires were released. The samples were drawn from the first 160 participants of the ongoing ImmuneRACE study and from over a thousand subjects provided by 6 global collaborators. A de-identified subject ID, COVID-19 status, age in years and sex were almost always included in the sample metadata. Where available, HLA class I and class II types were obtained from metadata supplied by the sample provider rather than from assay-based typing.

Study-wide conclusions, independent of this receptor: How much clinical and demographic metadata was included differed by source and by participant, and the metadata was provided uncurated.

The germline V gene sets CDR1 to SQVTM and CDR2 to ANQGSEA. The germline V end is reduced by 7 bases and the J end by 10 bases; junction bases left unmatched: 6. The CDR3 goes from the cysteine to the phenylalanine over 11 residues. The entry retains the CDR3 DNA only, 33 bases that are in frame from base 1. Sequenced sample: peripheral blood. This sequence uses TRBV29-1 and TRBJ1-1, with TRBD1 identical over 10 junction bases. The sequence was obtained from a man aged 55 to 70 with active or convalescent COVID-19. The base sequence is TGCAGCGCGGACGACAGGGGGCGAGCTTTCTTT. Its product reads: CSADDRGRAFF.